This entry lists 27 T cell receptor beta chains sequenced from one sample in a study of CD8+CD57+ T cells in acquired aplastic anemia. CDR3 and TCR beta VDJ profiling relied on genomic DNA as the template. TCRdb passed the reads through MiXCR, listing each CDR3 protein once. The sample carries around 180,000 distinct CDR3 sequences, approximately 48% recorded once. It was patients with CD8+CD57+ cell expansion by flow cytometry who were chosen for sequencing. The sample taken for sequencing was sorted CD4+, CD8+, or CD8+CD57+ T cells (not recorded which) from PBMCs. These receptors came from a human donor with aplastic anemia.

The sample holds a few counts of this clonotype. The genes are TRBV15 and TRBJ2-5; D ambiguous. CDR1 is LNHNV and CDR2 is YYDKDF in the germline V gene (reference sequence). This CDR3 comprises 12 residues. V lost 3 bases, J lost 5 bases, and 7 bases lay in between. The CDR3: CATSSGVETQYF. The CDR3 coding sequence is TGTGCCACCAGCAGTGGGGTGGAGACCCAGTACTTC. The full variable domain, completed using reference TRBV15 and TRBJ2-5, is DAMVIQNPRYQVTQFGKPVTLSCSQTLNHNVMYWYQQKSSQAPKLLFHYYDKDFNNEADTPDNFQSRRPNTSFCFLDIRSPGLGDTAMYLCATSSGVETQYFGPGTRLLVL.

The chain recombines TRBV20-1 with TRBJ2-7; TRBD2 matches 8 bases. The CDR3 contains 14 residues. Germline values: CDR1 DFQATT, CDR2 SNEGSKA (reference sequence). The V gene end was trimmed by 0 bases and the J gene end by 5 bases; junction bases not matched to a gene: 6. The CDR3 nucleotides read TGCAGTGCTAGAGATGGGACTAGACCCCACGAGCAGTACTTC. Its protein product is CSARDGTRPHEQYF.

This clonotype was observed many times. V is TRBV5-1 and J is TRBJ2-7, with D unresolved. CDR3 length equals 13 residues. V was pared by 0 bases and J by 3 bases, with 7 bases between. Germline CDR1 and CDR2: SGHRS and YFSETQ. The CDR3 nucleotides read TGCGCCAGCAGCTTGGTAGATGACTACGAGCAGTACTTC. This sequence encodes CASSLVDDYEQYF.

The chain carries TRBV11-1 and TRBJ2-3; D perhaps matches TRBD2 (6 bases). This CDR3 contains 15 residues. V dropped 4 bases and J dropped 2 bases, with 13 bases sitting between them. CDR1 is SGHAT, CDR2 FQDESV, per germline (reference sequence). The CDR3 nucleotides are TGTGCCAGCAGCTCGGCCGGGGGAGACACAGATACGCAGTATTTT. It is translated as CASSSAGGDTDTQYF.

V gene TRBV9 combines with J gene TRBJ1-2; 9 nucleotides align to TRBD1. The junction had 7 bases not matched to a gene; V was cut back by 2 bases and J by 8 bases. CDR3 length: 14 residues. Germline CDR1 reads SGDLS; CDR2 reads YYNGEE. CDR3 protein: CASSVGGTGLGYTF. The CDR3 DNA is TGTGCCAGCAGCGTTGGGGGGACAGGGTTAGGCTACACCTTC.

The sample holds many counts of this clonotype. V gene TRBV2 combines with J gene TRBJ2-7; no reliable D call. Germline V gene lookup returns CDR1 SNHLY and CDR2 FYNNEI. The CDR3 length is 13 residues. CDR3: CASAVVPAGEQYF. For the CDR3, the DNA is TGTGCTTCAGCAGTGGTACCTGCCGGCGAGCAGTACTTC.

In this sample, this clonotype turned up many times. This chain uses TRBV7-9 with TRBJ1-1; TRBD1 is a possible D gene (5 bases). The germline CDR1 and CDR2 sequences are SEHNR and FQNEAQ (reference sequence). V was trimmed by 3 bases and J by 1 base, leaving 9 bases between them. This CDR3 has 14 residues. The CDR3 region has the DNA TGTGCCAGCAGCTTGCAGGGAACGAACACTGAAGCTTTCTTT. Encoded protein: CASSLQGTNTEAFF.

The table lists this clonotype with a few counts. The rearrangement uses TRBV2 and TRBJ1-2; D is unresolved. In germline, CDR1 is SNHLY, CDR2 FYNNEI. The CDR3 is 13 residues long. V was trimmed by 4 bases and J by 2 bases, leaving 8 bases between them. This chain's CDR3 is CASSVNTNYGYTF. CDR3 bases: TGTGCCAGCAGTGTTAACACAAACTATGGCTACACCTTC.

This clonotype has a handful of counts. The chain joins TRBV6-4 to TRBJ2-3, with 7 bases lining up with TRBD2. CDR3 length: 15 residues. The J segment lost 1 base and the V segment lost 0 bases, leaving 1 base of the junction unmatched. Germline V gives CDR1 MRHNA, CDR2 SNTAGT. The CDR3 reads CASSDSRGGTDTQYF. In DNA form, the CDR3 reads TGTGCCAGCAGTGACTCCCGGGGGGGCACAGATACGCAGTATTTT.

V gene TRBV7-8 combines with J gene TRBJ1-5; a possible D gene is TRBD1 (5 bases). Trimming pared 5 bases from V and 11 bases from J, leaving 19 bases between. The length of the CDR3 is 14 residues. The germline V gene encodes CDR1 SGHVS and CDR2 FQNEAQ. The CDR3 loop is CASSPLGAVQAQHF. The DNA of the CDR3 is TGTGCCAGCAGCCCCCTTGGGGCCGTCCAGGCCCAGCATTTT. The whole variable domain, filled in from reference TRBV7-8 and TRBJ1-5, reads GAGVSQSPRYKVAKRGQDVALRCDPISGHVSLFWYQQALGQGPEFLTYFQNEAQLDKSGLPSDRFFAERPEGSVSTLKIQRTQQEDSAVYLCASSPLGAVQAQHFGDGTRLSIL.

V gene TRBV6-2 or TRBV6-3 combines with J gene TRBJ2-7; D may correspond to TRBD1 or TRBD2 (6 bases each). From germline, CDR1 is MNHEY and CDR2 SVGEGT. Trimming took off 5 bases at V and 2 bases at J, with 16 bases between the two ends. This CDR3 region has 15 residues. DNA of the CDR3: TGTGCCAGCAGTGCGACAAGGGGGGTCCCCTACGAGCAGTACTTC. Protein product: CASSATRGVPYEQYF.

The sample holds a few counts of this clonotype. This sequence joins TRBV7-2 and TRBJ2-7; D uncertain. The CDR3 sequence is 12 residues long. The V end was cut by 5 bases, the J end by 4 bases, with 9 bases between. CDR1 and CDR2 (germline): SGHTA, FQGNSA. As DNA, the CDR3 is TGTGCCAGCAGCGGAAGTAGATACGAGCAGTACTTC. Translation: CASSGSRYEQYF.

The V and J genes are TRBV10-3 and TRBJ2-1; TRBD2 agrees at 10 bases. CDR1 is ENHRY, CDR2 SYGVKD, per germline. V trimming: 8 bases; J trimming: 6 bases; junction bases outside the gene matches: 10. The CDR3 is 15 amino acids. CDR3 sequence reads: CAIGPGTSAINEQFF. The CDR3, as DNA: TGTGCCATCGGGCCCGGGACTAGCGCGATCAATGAGCAGTTCTTC.

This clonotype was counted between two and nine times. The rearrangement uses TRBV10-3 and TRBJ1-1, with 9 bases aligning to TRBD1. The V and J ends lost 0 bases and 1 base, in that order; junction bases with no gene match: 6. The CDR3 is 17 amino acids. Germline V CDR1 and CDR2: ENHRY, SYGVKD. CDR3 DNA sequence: TGTGCCATCAGTGAGTCGGGACAGGGAGGGGGGAACACTGAAGCTTTCTTT. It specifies CAISESGQGGGNTEAFF.

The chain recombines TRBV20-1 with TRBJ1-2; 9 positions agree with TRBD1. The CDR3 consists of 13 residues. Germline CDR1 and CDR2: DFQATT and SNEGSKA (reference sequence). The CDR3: CRPPGQGLYGYTF. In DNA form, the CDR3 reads TGCAGGCCCCCGGGACAGGGACTCTATGGCTACACCTTC.

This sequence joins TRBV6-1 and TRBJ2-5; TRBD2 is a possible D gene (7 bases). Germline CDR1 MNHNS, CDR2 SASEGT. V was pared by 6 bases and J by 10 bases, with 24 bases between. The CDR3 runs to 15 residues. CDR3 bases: TGTGCCAGCAGCCCCGCGGGGGCGAGGGGAGGGAACCAGTACTTC. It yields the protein CASSPAGARGGNQYF.

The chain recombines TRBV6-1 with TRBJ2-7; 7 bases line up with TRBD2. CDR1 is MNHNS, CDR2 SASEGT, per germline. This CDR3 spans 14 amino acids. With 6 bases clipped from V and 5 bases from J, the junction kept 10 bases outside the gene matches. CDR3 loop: CASRGREKPHEQYF. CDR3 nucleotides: TGTGCCAGCAGGGGGAGGGAAAAACCTCACGAGCAGTACTTC.

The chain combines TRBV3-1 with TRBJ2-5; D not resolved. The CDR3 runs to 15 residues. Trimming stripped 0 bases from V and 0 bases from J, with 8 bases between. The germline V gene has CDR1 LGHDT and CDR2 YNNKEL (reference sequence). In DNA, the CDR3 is TGTGCCAGCAGCCAAGAGGCAACCTACCAAGAGACCCAGTACTTC. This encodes CASSQEATYQETQYF.

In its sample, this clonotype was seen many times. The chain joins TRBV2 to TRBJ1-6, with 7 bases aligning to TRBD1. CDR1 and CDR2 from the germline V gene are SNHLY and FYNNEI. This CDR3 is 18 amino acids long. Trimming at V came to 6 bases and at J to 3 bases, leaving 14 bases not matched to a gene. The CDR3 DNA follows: TGTGCCAGCAGCAACAGGGGACCTTCTCTGTACTATAATTCACCCCTCCACTTT. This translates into CASSNRGPSLYYNSPLHF. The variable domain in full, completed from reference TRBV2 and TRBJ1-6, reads EPEVTQTPSHQVTQMGQEVILRCVPISNHLYFYWYRQILGQKVEFLVSFYNNEISEKSEIFDDQFSVERPDGSNFTLKIRSTKLEDSAMYFCASSNRGPSLYYNSPLHFGNGTRLTVT.

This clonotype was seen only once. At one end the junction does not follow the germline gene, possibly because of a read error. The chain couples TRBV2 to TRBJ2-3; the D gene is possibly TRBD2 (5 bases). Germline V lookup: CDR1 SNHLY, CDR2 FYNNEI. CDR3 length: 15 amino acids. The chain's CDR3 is CASSQEEAATDTQYF. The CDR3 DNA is TGCGCCAGCAGCCAAGAGGAAGCGGCCACAGATACGCAGTATTTT.

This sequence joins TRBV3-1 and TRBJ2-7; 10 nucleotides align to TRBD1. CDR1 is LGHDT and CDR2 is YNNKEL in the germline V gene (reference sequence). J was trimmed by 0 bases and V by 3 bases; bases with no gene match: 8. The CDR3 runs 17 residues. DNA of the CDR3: TGTGCCAGCAGCCAGGGGACAGGGGTTGATCACTCCTACGAGCAGTACTTC. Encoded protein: CASSQGTGVDHSYEQYF.

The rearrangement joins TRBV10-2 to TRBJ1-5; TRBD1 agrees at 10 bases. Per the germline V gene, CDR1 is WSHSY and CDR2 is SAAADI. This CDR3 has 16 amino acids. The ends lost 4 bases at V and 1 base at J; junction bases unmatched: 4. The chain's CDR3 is CASSATGGLSNQPQHF. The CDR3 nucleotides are TGCGCCAGCAGTGCGACAGGGGGCTTAAGCAATCAGCCCCAGCATTTT.

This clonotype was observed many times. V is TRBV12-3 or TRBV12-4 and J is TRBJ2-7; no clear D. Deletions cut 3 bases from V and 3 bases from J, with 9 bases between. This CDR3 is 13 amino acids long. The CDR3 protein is CASSFFGSYEQYF. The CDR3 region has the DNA TGTGCCAGCAGTTTCTTCGGCAGCTACGAGCAGTACTTC.

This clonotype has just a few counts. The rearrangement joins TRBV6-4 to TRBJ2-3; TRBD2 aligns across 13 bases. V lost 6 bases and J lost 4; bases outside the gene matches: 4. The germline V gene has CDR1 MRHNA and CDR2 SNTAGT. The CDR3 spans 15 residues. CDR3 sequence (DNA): TGTGCCAGCAGCCCCGGGACTAGCGGGGCAGATACGCAGTATTTT. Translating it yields CASSPGTSGADTQYF.

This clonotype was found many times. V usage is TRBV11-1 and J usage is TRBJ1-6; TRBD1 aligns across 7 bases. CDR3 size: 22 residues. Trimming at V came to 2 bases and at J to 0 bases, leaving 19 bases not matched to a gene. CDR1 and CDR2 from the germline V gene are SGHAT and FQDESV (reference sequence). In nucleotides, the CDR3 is TGTGCCAGCAGCTTATCAAAGCCAACAGGGGTTGGGGCCTACTCCTATAATTCACCCCTCCACTTT. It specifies CASSLSKPTGVGAYSYNSPLHF. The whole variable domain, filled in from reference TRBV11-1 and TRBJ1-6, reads EAEVAQSPRYKITEKSQAVAFWCDPISGHATLYWYRQILGQGPELLVQFQDESVVDDSQLPKDRFSAERLKGVDSTLKIQPAELGDSAMYLCASSLSKPTGVGAYSYNSPLHFGNGTRLTVT.

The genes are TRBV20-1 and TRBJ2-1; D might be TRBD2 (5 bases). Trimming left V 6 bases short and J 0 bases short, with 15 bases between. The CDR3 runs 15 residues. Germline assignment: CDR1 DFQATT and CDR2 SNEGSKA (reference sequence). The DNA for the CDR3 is TGCAGTGCCGTGAGCGGTGCAAGCTCCTACAATGAGCAGTTCTTC. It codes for CSAVSGASSYNEQFF.

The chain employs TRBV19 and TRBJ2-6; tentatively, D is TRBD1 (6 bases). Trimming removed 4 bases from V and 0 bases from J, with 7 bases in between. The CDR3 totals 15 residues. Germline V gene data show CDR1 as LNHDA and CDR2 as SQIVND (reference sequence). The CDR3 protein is CASSKTGSGANVLTF. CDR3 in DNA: TGTGCCAGTAGTAAGACAGGCTCTGGGGCCAACGTCCTGACTTTC.